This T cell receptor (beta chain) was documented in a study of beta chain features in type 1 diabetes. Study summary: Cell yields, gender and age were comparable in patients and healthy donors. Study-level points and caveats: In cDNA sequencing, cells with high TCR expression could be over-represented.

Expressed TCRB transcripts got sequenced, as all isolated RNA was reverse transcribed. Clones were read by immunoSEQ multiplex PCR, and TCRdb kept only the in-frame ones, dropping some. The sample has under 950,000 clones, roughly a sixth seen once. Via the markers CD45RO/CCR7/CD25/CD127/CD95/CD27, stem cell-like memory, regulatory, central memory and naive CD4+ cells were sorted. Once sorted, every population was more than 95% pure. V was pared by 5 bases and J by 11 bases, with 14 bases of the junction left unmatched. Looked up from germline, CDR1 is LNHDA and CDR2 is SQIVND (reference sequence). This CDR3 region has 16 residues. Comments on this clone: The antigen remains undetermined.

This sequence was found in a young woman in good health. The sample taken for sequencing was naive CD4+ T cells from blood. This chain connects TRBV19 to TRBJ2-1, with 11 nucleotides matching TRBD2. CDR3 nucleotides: TGTGCCAGTAGTGACAAGGGACTAGCGGTTGGAGATAAGCAGTTCTTC. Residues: CASSDKGLAVGDKQFF.